This is a list of T cell receptor beta chains from one sample in a study of T cell responses to AZD1222 COVID-19 vaccine. The repertoire was sequenced with immunoSEQ multiplex PCR; TCRdb's copy has only in-frame clones and lacks some. The top ten clones hold about 3.1% of a sample with 120,000 or so clones, about 94% of them seen once. Sequencing was performed on peripheral blood, taken 28 days after the second AZD1222 dose. Source of these receptors: an adult who received the AZD1222 COVID-19 vaccine. Both conserved end residues are part of each CDR3. A D gene is named only where the DNA matches it firmly. The size entry is marked missing in some rows and otherwise reads once, few, many or a size class.

J gene: TRBJ1-2
clone size: .
D gene: TRBD1
V gene: TRBV6-5
CDR3 DNA: TGTGCCAGCAGTTTTGACGACAGGGCCCTCAATGGCTACACCTTC
CDR3 protein: CASSFDDRALNGYTF

J gene: TRBJ1-1
clone size: .
D gene: .
V gene: TRBV27
CDR3 DNA: TGTGCCAGCAGTTTATTAATGGAGAACACTGAAGCTTTCTTT
CDR3 protein: CASSLLMENTEAFF

J gene: TRBJ1-3
clone size: once
D gene: .
V gene: TRBV9
CDR3 DNA: TGTGCCAGCAGCGTTGCGGAATACCCTGGAAACACCATATATTTT
CDR3 protein: CASSVAEYPGNTIYF

J gene: TRBJ1-2
clone size: .
D gene: .
V gene: TRBV3-1/TRBV3-2
CDR3 DNA: TGTGCCAGCAGCCAAGATCTAGGATTTGGCTACACCTTC
CDR3 protein: CASSQDLGFGYTF

J gene: TRBJ1-3
clone size: .
D gene: .
V gene: TRBV5-4
CDR3 DNA: TGTGCCAGCAGCTACGACGGATTCTCTGGAAACACCATATATTTT
CDR3 protein: CASSYDGFSGNTIYF

J gene: TRBJ1-4
clone size: few
D gene: .
V gene: TRBV6-5
CDR3 DNA: TGTGCCAGCAGTCTGAACCGAAATGAAAAACTGTTTTTT
CDR3 protein: CASSLNRNEKLFF

J gene: TRBJ1-2
clone size: few
D gene: .
V gene: TRBV19
CDR3 DNA: TGTGCCAGTAGTAATGGCTACACCTTC
CDR3 protein: CASSNGYTF

J gene: TRBJ1-2
clone size: .
D gene: TRBD1
V gene: TRBV6-5
CDR3 DNA: TGTGCCAGCAGTTATTCGGGACAGGGATTTTCTGGTGGCTACACCTTC
CDR3 protein: CASSYSGQGFSGGYTF

J gene: TRBJ2-7
clone size: .
D gene: .
V gene: TRBV12-5
CDR3 DNA: TGTGCTAGTGGTTTATGGCTGGGGCTGGGGAAGCAGTACTTC
CDR3 protein: CASGLWLGLGKQYF

J gene: TRBJ2-3
clone size: once
D gene: .
V gene: TRBV5-6
CDR3 DNA: TGTGCCAGCAGCTTGAAGCCGGGGGGCAGCACAGATACGCAGTATTTT
CDR3 protein: CASSLKPGGSTDTQYF

J gene: TRBJ2-7
clone size: .
D gene: TRBD1
V gene: TRBV19
CDR3 DNA: TGTGCCAGTAGTATTCTGGGACAGGGTTTCCACGAGCAGTACTTC
CDR3 protein: CASSILGQGFHEQYF

J gene: TRBJ2-5
clone size: .
D gene: .
V gene: TRBV5-1
CDR3 DNA: TGCGCCAGCAGCTTCGTGGCAGGGGAGGGAGAGACCCAGTACTTC
CDR3 protein: CASSFVAGEGETQYF

J gene: TRBJ2-2
clone size: once
D gene: .
V gene: TRBV7-2
CDR3 DNA: TGTGCCAGCAGTTCCCGGAGCGCGGGCTCGAACACCGGGGAGCTGTTTTTT
CDR3 protein: CASSSRSAGSNTGELFF

J gene: TRBJ1-5
clone size: .
D gene: .
V gene: TRBV24-1
CDR3 DNA: TGTGCCACCAGTGCAGGCGGCAATCAGCCCCAGCATTTT
CDR3 protein: CATSAGGNQPQHF

J gene: TRBJ1-6
clone size: few
D gene: .
V gene: TRBV27
CDR3 DNA: TGTGCCAGCAGTCTAGAACCTCCCCTGTTATGGGATTCACCCCTCCACTTT
CDR3 protein: CASSLEPPLLWDSPLHF

J gene: TRBJ2-7
clone size: once
D gene: TRBD1
V gene: TRBV11-2
CDR3 DNA: TGTGCCAGCAGAAGAAGGGACAGCAAAATGTACGAGCAGTACTTC
CDR3 protein: CASRRRDSKMYEQYF

J gene: TRBJ1-3
clone size: .
D gene: .
V gene: TRBV9
CDR3 DNA: TGTGCCAGCAGCTACTACAGCGTACGGACAGCTGGAAACACCATATATTTT
CDR3 protein: CASSYYSVRTAGNTIYF

J gene: TRBJ1-6
clone size: .
D gene: TRBD1
V gene: TRBV11-2
CDR3 DNA: TGTGCCAGCAGCTTAGCATCCGGGACAGGGCGTAATTCACCCCTCCACTTT
CDR3 protein: CASSLASGTGRNSPLHF

J gene: TRBJ2-7
clone size: .
D gene: TRBD1
V gene: TRBV6-1
CDR3 DNA: TGTGCCAGCAGTGAAGACCGACGGGGCCCCAGGGGGTTATACGAGCAGTACTTC
CDR3 protein: CASSEDRRGPRGLYEQYF

J gene: TRBJ1-2
clone size: .
D gene: .
V gene: TRBV29-1
CDR3 DNA: TGCAGCGTTGTCGGGGGGGGAAACTATGGCTACACCTTC
CDR3 protein: CSVVGGGNYGYTF

J gene: TRBJ1-2
clone size: .
D gene: .
V gene: TRBV7-9
CDR3 DNA: TGTGCCAGCAGCTTAGATACAGAAACCTATGGCTACACCTTC
CDR3 protein: CASSLDTETYGYTF

J gene: TRBJ1-1
clone size: .
D gene: .
V gene: TRBV12-5
CDR3 DNA: TGTGCTAGTGGTTTGGTACCGATAATGGGGCCGAAAACTGAAGCTTTCTTT
CDR3 protein: CASGLVPIMGPKTEAFF

J gene: TRBJ2-1
clone size: .
D gene: .
V gene: TRBV5-1
CDR3 DNA: TGCGCCAGCAGCTTAAATAGCGGCGAGCAGTTCTTC
CDR3 protein: CASSLNSGEQFF

J gene: TRBJ2-7
clone size: once
D gene: .
V gene: TRBV2
CDR3 DNA: TGTGCCAGCTTGGCGGCTCCCTACGAGCAGTACTTC
CDR3 protein: CASLAAPYEQYF

J gene: TRBJ2-7
clone size: .
D gene: TRBD2
V gene: TRBV2
CDR3 DNA: TGTGCCAGCAGTGGCGGACTAGCGGGGAGCGAGCAGTACTTC
CDR3 protein: CASSGGLAGSEQYF

J gene: TRBJ2-7
clone size: .
D gene: TRBD1
V gene: TRBV7-9
CDR3 DNA: TGTGCCAGCAGCTTAGTGGACAGGGGTTACGAGCAGTACTTC
CDR3 protein: CASSLVDRGYEQYF

J gene: TRBJ2-7
clone size: .
D gene: TRBD1
V gene: TRBV6-5
CDR3 DNA: TGTGCCAGCAGTTACCGACAGGGTAAAGGGGACGAGCAGTACTTC
CDR3 protein: CASSYRQGKGDEQYF

J gene: TRBJ2-3
clone size: .
D gene: .
V gene: TRBV7-8
CDR3 DNA: TGTGCCAGCAGCGTTGGGGGGTCCCGCACAGATACGCAGTATTTT
CDR3 protein: CASSVGGSRTDTQYF

J gene: TRBJ1-1
clone size: .
D gene: .
V gene: TRBV19
CDR3 DNA: TGTGCCAGTAGTAAGTGGGGAGGGCGGGCGAACACTGAAGCTTTCTTT
CDR3 protein: CASSKWGGRANTEAFF

J gene: TRBJ2-7
clone size: .
D gene: .
V gene: TRBV9
CDR3 DNA: TGTGCCAGCAGCGCGGTAAGCGGAACCTACGAGCAGTACTTC
CDR3 protein: CASSAVSGTYEQYF

J gene: TRBJ1-5
clone size: once
D gene: .
V gene: TRBV23-1
CDR3 DNA: TGCGCCAGCAGTCAATCGCTCCAGGGGTATCAGCCCCAGCATTTT
CDR3 protein: CASSQSLQGYQPQHF

J gene: TRBJ1-5
clone size: .
D gene: TRBD1
V gene: TRBV2
CDR3 DNA: TGTGCCAGCAGTGAGGACAGGGGGTATCAGCCCCAGCATTTT
CDR3 protein: CASSEDRGYQPQHF

J gene: TRBJ1-2
clone size: .
D gene: .
V gene: TRBV4-2
CDR3 DNA: TGTGCCAGCAGCCAAGATCTCTCGACACGAGTATATGGCTACACCTTC
CDR3 protein: CASSQDLSTRVYGYTF

J gene: TRBJ1-1
clone size: .
D gene: TRBD1
V gene: TRBV5-6
CDR3 DNA: TGTGCCAGCAGTCTAAAGGGGGCGCTCCCGACGAACACTGAAGCTTTCTTT
CDR3 protein: CASSLKGALPTNTEAFF

J gene: TRBJ1-1
clone size: .
D gene: TRBD1
V gene: TRBV19
CDR3 DNA: TGTGCCAGTAGTCGAGGACAGGGAAGATTTGACACTGAAGCTTTCTTT
CDR3 protein: CASSRGQGRFDTEAFF

J gene: TRBJ1-2
clone size: .
D gene: .
V gene: TRBV5-1
CDR3 DNA: TGCGCCAGCAGCTTGGAGGCAGGCCCTATGGGCTACACCTTC
CDR3 protein: CASSLEAGPMGYTF

J gene: TRBJ1-1
clone size: .
D gene: .
V gene: TRBV19
CDR3 DNA: TGTGCCAGTAAATGGGGCGTAATTGGGAACACTGAAGCTTTCTTT
CDR3 protein: CASKWGVIGNTEAFF

J gene: TRBJ1-1
clone size: .
D gene: .
V gene: TRBV5-1
CDR3 DNA: TGCGCCAGCAGCTTGGGTCTGGGTATGAACACTGAAGCTTTCTTT
CDR3 protein: CASSLGLGMNTEAFF

J gene: TRBJ1-4
clone size: .
D gene: TRBD1
V gene: TRBV12-5
CDR3 DNA: TGTGCTAGTGGCATGTACTTCGGGACAGGTCGATCTGAAAAACTGTTTTTT
CDR3 protein: CASGMYFGTGRSEKLFF

J gene: TRBJ2-5
clone size: .
D gene: .
V gene: TRBV11-2
CDR3 DNA: TGTGCCAGCAGCCAGAGGGGACCTATACAAGAGACCCAGTACTTC
CDR3 protein: CASSQRGPIQETQYF

J gene: TRBJ1-6
clone size: .
D gene: .
V gene: TRBV4-1
CDR3 DNA: TGCGCCAGCAGCCAGAGACAGGAGAGCTCCTATAATTCACCCCTCCACTTT
CDR3 protein: CASSQRQESSYNSPLHF

J gene: TRBJ1-5
clone size: .
D gene: TRBD1
V gene: TRBV6-4
CDR3 DNA: TGTGCCAGCAGTGTGACAGGGGGTCAGCCCCAGCATTTT
CDR3 protein: CASSVTGGQPQHF

J gene: TRBJ1-2
clone size: .
D gene: .
V gene: TRBV6-2/TRBV6-3
CDR3 DNA: TGTGCCAGCAGTTACCCCTTGAGGGGCGAGAGTAATGGCTACACCTTC
CDR3 protein: CASSYPLRGESNGYTF

J gene: TRBJ1-2
clone size: .
D gene: .
V gene: TRBV5-6
CDR3 DNA: TGTGCCAGCAGCTTGAATCAGGTTAAAAGTGGCTACACCTTC
CDR3 protein: CASSLNQVKSGYTF

J gene: TRBJ2-7
clone size: .
D gene: .
V gene: TRBV6-5
CDR3 DNA: TGTGCCAGCAGAAGGACCTTCCGATACGAGCAGTACTTC
CDR3 protein: CASRRTFRYEQYF

J gene: TRBJ2-2
clone size: .
D gene: TRBD1
V gene: TRBV18
CDR3 DNA: TGTGCCAGCTCACCCCGGACAGGGTGGATAGTTGGGGAGCTGTTTTTT
CDR3 protein: CASSPRTGWIVGELFF

J gene: TRBJ2-1
clone size: .
D gene: .
V gene: TRBV6-1
CDR3 DNA: TGTGCCAGCAGTGAAATTGTGGGTTCCTACAATGAGCAGTTCTTC
CDR3 protein: CASSEIVGSYNEQFF

J gene: TRBJ1-1
clone size: .
D gene: TRBD1
V gene: TRBV3-1/TRBV3-2
CDR3 DNA: TGTGCCAGCAGCCAGGACAGGGCAAGTACTGAAGCTTTCTTT
CDR3 protein: CASSQDRASTEAFF

J gene: TRBJ2-1
clone size: .
D gene: .
V gene: TRBV7-2
CDR3 DNA: TGTGCCAGCACCTCCGGAACCCACTACAATGAGCAGTTCTTC
CDR3 protein: CASTSGTHYNEQFF

J gene: TRBJ1-3
clone size: .
D gene: TRBD1
V gene: TRBV10-3
CDR3 DNA: TGTGCCATCAGTGACCGGAAAGGGGGCCTAAACACCATATATTTT
CDR3 protein: CAISDRKGGLNTIYF

J gene: TRBJ1-2
clone size: .
D gene: .
V gene: TRBV2
CDR3 DNA: TGTGCCAGCAGCCTGACGGGACGAGGACGCTTATATGGCTACACCTTC
CDR3 protein: CASSLTGRGRLYGYTF

J gene: TRBJ2-7
clone size: once
D gene: .
V gene: TRBV12-3/TRBV12-4
CDR3 DNA: TGTGCCAGCAACAGAGGGACCCTAAGGCAGTACTTC
CDR3 protein: CASNRGTLRQYF

J gene: TRBJ2-5
clone size: .
D gene: TRBD1
V gene: TRBV11-2
CDR3 DNA: TGTGCCAGCAGCCGAGGGACAGGGGGAAATGTCATGGAGACCCAGTACTTC
CDR3 protein: CASSRGTGGNVMETQYF

J gene: TRBJ2-2
clone size: .
D gene: .
V gene: TRBV11-2
CDR3 DNA: TGTGCCAGCGGCTACTACGGGGAGCTGTTTTTT
CDR3 protein: CASGYYGELFF